These T cell receptor beta chains were read from a single sample in a study of CD8+CD57+ T cells in acquired aplastic anemia. TCRdb reprocessed the reads with MiXCR, giving one entry per CDR3 protein. Of roughly 300,000 distinct CDR3 sequences in the sample, 55% to 65% were seen once. Sequencing used sorted CD4+, CD8+, or CD8+CD57+ T cells (not recorded which) from PBMCs. Receptor source: a human donor with severe aplastic anemia or a healthy control (not recorded which). Each CDR3 is given without its conserved first and last residue. Each record gives: V gene, J gene, CDR3 protein.

v_call: TRBV18; j_call: TRBJ2-2; cdr3_aa: ASSPLTGFTGELF
v_call: TRBV2; j_call: TRBJ1-5; cdr3_aa: ASRGDRASYSNQPQH
v_call: TRBV7-2; j_call: NA; cdr3_aa: ASSPTTSLGLPYNEQF
v_call: TRBV4-2; j_call: TRBJ2-3; cdr3_aa: ASNDLAGGPLDTQY
v_call: TRBV20-1; j_call: TRBJ2-1; cdr3_aa: SARDPEGLRQFEQF
v_call: TRBV24-1; j_call: TRBJ2-1; cdr3_aa: ATSDGNGGIHEQF
v_call: TRBV7-9; j_call: TRBJ2-7; cdr3_aa: ASSLVRFEASGKSSYEQY
v_call: TRBV3-1; j_call: TRBJ2-3; cdr3_aa: ASGVSGDTQY
v_call: TRBV20-1; j_call: TRBJ2-2; cdr3_aa: SASSGGGTGELF
v_call: TRBV9; j_call: TRBJ2-5; cdr3_aa: ASSQDWASAQETQY
v_call: TRBV29-1; j_call: TRBJ2-5; cdr3_aa: SVGFEAGQYQETQY
v_call: TRBV20-1; j_call: TRBJ2-7; cdr3_aa: SASLTQSSYEQY
v_call: TRBV20-1; j_call: TRBJ1-2; cdr3_aa: SARVGPRYGYT
v_call: TRBV5-6; j_call: TRBJ1-1; cdr3_aa: ASSEGSRGTEAF
v_call: TRBV5-4; j_call: TRBJ2-1; cdr3_aa: ASSLAGDVRQF
v_call: TRBV20-1; j_call: TRBJ2-5; cdr3_aa: SASRQVQETQY
v_call: TRBV19; j_call: TRBJ1-2; cdr3_aa: ASSIEQGGSYGYT
v_call: TRBV9; j_call: TRBJ2-2; cdr3_aa: ASSVAPGGGTNTGELF
v_call: TRBV2; j_call: TRBJ2-2; cdr3_aa: ASSGLGTGELF
v_call: TRBV6-1; j_call: TRBJ1-3; cdr3_aa: ASSQGTGGVVSGNTIY
v_call: TRBV20-1; j_call: TRBJ2-1; cdr3_aa: SARDRGQSYNEQF
v_call: TRBV20-1; j_call: TRBJ2-5; cdr3_aa: SARDEGREVETQY
v_call: TRBV15; j_call: TRBJ1-3; cdr3_aa: ATSRGLGISGNTIY
v_call: TRBV2; j_call: TRBJ2-7; cdr3_aa: ASSLGGSLMTYEQY
v_call: TRBV9; j_call: TRBJ2-3; cdr3_aa: ASSKAGRNTQY
v_call: TRBV20-1; j_call: TRBJ1-6; cdr3_aa: SAREGGQGAKASPLH
v_call: TRBV2; j_call: TRBJ2-3; cdr3_aa: ASESVAFFSTDTQY
v_call: TRBV9; j_call: TRBJ1-1; cdr3_aa: ASSVLEGTEAF
v_call: TRBV20-1; j_call: TRBJ2-1; cdr3_aa: SATLAGGRNEQF
v_call: TRBV14; j_call: TRBJ1-3; cdr3_aa: ASSHSGNTIY
v_call: TRBV14; j_call: TRBJ2-1; cdr3_aa: ASSQDGTRFNEQF
v_call: TRBV5-1; j_call: TRBJ2-7; cdr3_aa: ASSPGTGGVSEQY
v_call: TRBV24-1; j_call: TRBJ1-5; cdr3_aa: ATRQDDQPQH
v_call: TRBV7-8; j_call: TRBJ1-6; cdr3_aa: ASSPLRGLNSPLH
v_call: TRBV7-3; j_call: TRBJ2-7; cdr3_aa: ASSQPGQGPYEQY
v_call: TRBV20-1; j_call: TRBJ2-3; cdr3_aa: SAVTGASTDTQY
v_call: TRBV7-2; j_call: TRBJ1-5; cdr3_aa: ASSKQGLMPQH
v_call: TRBV7-2; j_call: TRBJ2-7; cdr3_aa: ASSSLGRAYEQY
v_call: TRBV19; j_call: TRBJ2-3; cdr3_aa: ASGQGGTDTQY
v_call: TRBV20-1; j_call: TRBJ2-2; cdr3_aa: SARTGLAGRTGELF
v_call: TRBV7-2; j_call: TRBJ2-5; cdr3_aa: ASSFYICSAPWGGGLETQY
v_call: TRBV7-2; j_call: TRBJ2-3; cdr3_aa: ASSLGAVSTDTQY
v_call: TRBV7-2; j_call: TRBJ2-7; cdr3_aa: ASSVDRVMTEQY
v_call: TRBV6-6; j_call: TRBJ2-3; cdr3_aa: ASRGLLPDTQY
v_call: TRBV7-2; j_call: TRBJ2-3; cdr3_aa: ASSKEPTTDTQY
v_call: TRBV11-2; j_call: TRBJ1-3; cdr3_aa: ASSLDRRGISGNTIY
v_call: TRBV5-1; j_call: TRBJ2-7; cdr3_aa: ASSPSSGPYDQY
v_call: TRBV18; j_call: TRBJ2-5; cdr3_aa: ASSPNRQETQY
v_call: TRBV19; j_call: TRBJ1-3; cdr3_aa: ASSMGQGNTIY
v_call: TRBV19; j_call: TRBJ1-1; cdr3_aa: ASSDGGRWTEAF
v_call: TRBV19; j_call: TRBJ1-5; cdr3_aa: ASSTLDSNQPQH
v_call: TRBV7-3; j_call: TRBJ2-1; cdr3_aa: ASSRSGRSDEQF
v_call: TRBV7-9; j_call: TRBJ1-2; cdr3_aa: ASSLGPGTYGYT